This entry lists 6 T cell receptor beta chains sequenced from one sample in a study of T cell repertoires in breast cancer. An expanded emulsion RT-PCR with primers for all TCR V genes paired CD8+ T cell chains. During the second nested PCR, blocking oligonucleotides suppressed genes that were not paired. TCRdb re-analysed the emulsion pairing reads in MiXCR, keeping a single row per CDR3 protein. The repertoire holds roughly 39,000 distinct CDR3 sequences, with 45% as singletons. The sequenced sample was CD8+ T cells. These receptors originate from a pool of human donors with breast cancer or a healthy control (not recorded which).

The chain employs TRBV18 and TRBJ2-7; a possible D gene is TRBD1 (6 bases). The CDR3 is 12 amino acids. Germline V gene sequence: CDR1 KGHSH, CDR2 LQKENI. Deletions cut 5 bases from V and 4 bases from J, with 9 bases between. CDR3 DNA sequence: TGTGCCAGCTCAGTACAGGGATACGAGCAGTACTTC. This translates into CASSVQGYEQYF.

This clonotype appeared a few times. The chain is built from TRBV27 and TRBJ1-3; 7 nucleotides agree with TRBD1. Germline CDR1 MNHEY, CDR2 SMNVEV (reference sequence). The CDR3 totals 15 residues. J lost 1 base, V lost 6 bases, and 6 bases had no gene match. The CDR3 protein is CASRSGTASGNTIYF. As DNA, the CDR3 is TGTGCCAGCAGAAGCGGGACAGCTTCTGGAAACACCATATATTTT.

The chain joins TRBV25-1 to TRBJ2-1, with D unresolved. The V gene lost 8 bases and the J gene lost 5 bases, with 13 bases spanning the gap. CDR1 and CDR2 (germline): MGHDK, SYGVNS. The CDR3 is 13 residues long. The CDR3: CASGEEEHNEQFF. CDR3 nucleotides: TGTGCCAGCGGAGAGGAAGAACACAATGAGCAGTTCTTC.

V is TRBV25-1 and J is TRBJ1-1; 9 nucleotides match TRBD1. CDR1 and CDR2 (germline): MGHDK, SYGVNS. J was trimmed by 5 bases and V by 4 bases; bases with no gene match: 8. The CDR3 has 15 amino acids. CDR3 protein: CASSAGTGLRTEAFF. CDR3 DNA sequence: TGTGCCAGCAGTGCCGGGACAGGGCTGAGGACTGAAGCTTTCTTT.

The rearrangement links TRBV20-1 to TRBJ2-7; 10 bases agree with TRBD2. V trimming: 3 bases; J trimming: 3 bases; junction bases outside the gene matches: 5. Germline lookup yields CDR1 DFQATT and CDR2 SNEGSKA (reference sequence). The CDR3 is 14 residues long. The DNA of the CDR3 is TGCAGTGCTAGGCCATGGACTAGCGGCTACGAGCAGTACTTC. Its translation: CSARPWTSGYEQYF.

The chain links TRBV20-1 to TRBJ1-1, with 8 nucleotides matching TRBD1. The CDR3 spans 17 residues. Germline loops: CDR1 DFQATT, CDR2 SNEGSKA (reference sequence). V lost 4 bases, J lost 3 bases, and 16 bases stayed unmatched. CDR3 in amino acids: CSATEDGSQGAYTEAFF. CDR3 nucleotide sequence: TGCAGTGCTACCGAAGACGGAAGCCAGGGGGCCTACACTGAAGCTTTCTTT.